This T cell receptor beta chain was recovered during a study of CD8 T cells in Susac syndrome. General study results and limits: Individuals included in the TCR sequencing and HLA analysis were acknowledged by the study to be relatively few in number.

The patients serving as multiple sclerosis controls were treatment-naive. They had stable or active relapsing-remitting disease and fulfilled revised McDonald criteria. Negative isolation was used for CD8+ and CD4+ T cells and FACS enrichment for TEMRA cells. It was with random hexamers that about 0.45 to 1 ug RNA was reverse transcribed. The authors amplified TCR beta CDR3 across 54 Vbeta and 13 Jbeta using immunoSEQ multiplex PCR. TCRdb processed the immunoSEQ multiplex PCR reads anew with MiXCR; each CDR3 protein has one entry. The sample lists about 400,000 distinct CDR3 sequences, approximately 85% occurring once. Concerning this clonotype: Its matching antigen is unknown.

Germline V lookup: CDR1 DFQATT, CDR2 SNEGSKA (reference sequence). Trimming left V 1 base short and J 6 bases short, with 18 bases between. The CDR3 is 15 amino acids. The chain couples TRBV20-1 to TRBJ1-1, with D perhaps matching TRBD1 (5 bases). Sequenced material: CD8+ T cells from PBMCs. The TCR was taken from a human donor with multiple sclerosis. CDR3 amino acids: CSARAPTGPGAEAFF. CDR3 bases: TGCAGTGCTAGAGCCCCTACGGGGCCTGGCGCTGAAGCTTTCTTT.